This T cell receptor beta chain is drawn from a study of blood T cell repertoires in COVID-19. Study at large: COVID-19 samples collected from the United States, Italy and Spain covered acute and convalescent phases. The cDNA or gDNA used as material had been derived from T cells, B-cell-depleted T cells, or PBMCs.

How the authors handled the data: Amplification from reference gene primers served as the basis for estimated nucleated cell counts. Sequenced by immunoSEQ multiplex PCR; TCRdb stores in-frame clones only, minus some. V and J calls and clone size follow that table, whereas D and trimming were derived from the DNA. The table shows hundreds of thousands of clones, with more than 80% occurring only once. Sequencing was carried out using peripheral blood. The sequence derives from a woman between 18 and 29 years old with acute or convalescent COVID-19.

CDR3: CASSLGGRNSYNEQFF. The CDR3 DNA is TGTGCCAGCAGCTTAGGGGGCAGGAACTCCTACAATGAGCAGTTCTTC. The rearrangement uses TRBV7-6 and TRBJ2-1, with a tentative D call TRBD1 (5 bases). There are 16 residues in the CDR3. V lost 1 base and J lost 0, with 10 bases in between. Looked up from germline, CDR1 is SGHVS and CDR2 is FNYEAQ.